This is a list of T cell receptor beta chains from one sample in a study of cytomegalovirus exposure and HLA in healthy donors. The method was immunoSEQ multiplex PCR; TCRdb's version includes in-frame clones alone and lacks a portion of them. Of 150,000 to 200,000 clones in the sample, 65% to 90% were seen once. The specimen was PBMCs. The receptors were sampled from a woman aged 18-29 years in good health and CMV-seronegative. Both conserved end residues are part of each CDR3. D genes are given only for firm matches. Size tells how often a clone was seen (once, few, many) or the class of an expanded clone, and some rows leave it out.

v_gene,d_gene,j_gene,abundance,len,CDR3aa,CDR3nt
TRBV6-5,TRBD1,TRBJ1-2,few,14,CASRPDRVRDGYTF,TGTGCCAGCAGACCGGACAGGGTCAGGGATGGCTACACCTTC
TRBV6-6,-,TRBJ2-7,-,11,CASSQGREQYF,TGTGCCAGCAGTCAGGGGCGCGAGCAGTACTTC
TRBV5-1,-,TRBJ1-4,-,16,CASSPYRGSLNEKLFF,TGCGCCAGCAGCCCCTACCGGGGGTCCCTTAATGAAAAACTGTTTTTT
TRBV5-5,-,TRBJ1-2,-,13,CASSLGDPFGYTF,TGTGCCAGCAGCTTGGGAGATCCTTTTGGCTACACCTTC
TRBV10-2,-,TRBJ1-1,-,15,CASSESALLNTEAFF,TGCGCCAGCAGTGAGTCGGCTCTTTTGAACACTGAAGCTTTCTTT
TRBV14,TRBD2,TRBJ2-1,-,14,CASSSSGGAREQFF,TGTGCCAGCAGCTCTAGCGGGGGGGCAAGGGAGCAGTTCTTC
TRBV7-8,TRBD2,TRBJ2-7,-,15,CASSRRRLAGVEQYF,TGTGCCAGCAGCCGCCGTCGGCTAGCGGGGGTCGAGCAGTACTTC
TRBV27,-,TRBJ2-2,-,14,CASSLTPNTGELFF,TGTGCCAGCAGCCTGACACCGAACACCGGGGAGCTGTTTTTT
TRBV5-1,-,TRBJ2-7,-,11,CASSLGQKQYF,TGCGCCAGCAGCCTGGGACAAAAGCAGTACTTC
TRBV4-2,TRBD2,TRBJ2-1,once,16,CASSQAGTSGANEQFF,TGTGCCAGCAGCCAAGCTGGGACTAGCGGGGCCAATGAGCAGTTCTTC
TRBV5-1,TRBD2,TRBJ2-3,-,16,CASSFAGGALEDTQYF,TGCGCCAGCAGCTTCGCGGGAGGCGCCCTCGAAGATACGCAGTATTTT
TRBV27,TRBD1,TRBJ2-7,-,14,CASSLGTGGGFEYF,TGTGCCAGCAGTCTCGGGACAGGGGGCGGGTTCGAGTACTTC
TRBV11-3,TRBD1,TRBJ2-7,once,14,CASSLTGQHYEQYF,TGTGCCAGCAGCCTCACGGGACAGCACTACGAGCAGTACTTC
TRBV4-1,-,TRBJ2-5,-,16,CASSQGSSRGRETQYF,TGCGCCAGCAGCCAAGGGAGTAGCAGGGGCCGAGAGACCCAGTACTTC
TRBV29-1,-,TRBJ2-1,-,12,CSLADTYNEQFF,TGCAGTTTAGCGGATACCTACAATGAGCAGTTCTTC
TRBV6-5,-,TRBJ2-1,-,13,CASSYSVYNEQFF,TGTGCCAGCAGTTACTCCGTCTACAATGAGCAGTTCTTC
TRBV7-6,-,TRBJ1-2,-,13,CASSLGRVDGYTF,TGTGCCAGCAGCTTAGGGAGGGTGGATGGCTACACCTTC
TRBV4-2,TRBD1,TRBJ1-1,once,14,CASSQVYRGTEAFF,TGTGCCAGCAGCCAAGTCTACAGGGGCACTGAAGCTTTCTTT
TRBV6-5,-,TRBJ1-2,-,14,CATSARTATYGYTF,TGTGCCACCAGTGCTCGGACAGCTACCTATGGCTACACCTTC
TRBV2,-,TRBJ2-5,-,10,CASQRETQYF,TGTGCCAGCCAGAGGGAGACCCAGTACTTC
TRBV2,TRBD2,TRBJ2-1,-,14,CASRSGLAVYEQFF,TGTGCCAGCCGCTCGGGACTAGCAGTCTATGAGCAGTTCTTC
TRBV10-2,TRBD1,TRBJ2-7,few,15,CASSESNRGTYEQYF,TGCGCCAGCAGTGAGTCGAACAGGGGGACCTACGAGCAGTACTTC
TRBV5-6,-,TRBJ1-1,-,13,CASSLTANTEAFF,TGTGCCAGCAGCTTGACAGCGAACACTGAAGCTTTCTTT
TRBV19,-,TRBJ2-7,-,15,CASSPRGIVGYEQYF,TGTGCCAGTAGTCCGAGGGGGATCGTCGGCTACGAGCAGTACTTC
TRBV6-5,-,TRBJ2-1,-,14,CASSYRDSGNEQFF,TGTGCCAGCAGTTACAGGGACTCGGGGAATGAGCAGTTCTTC
TRBV19,TRBD1,TRBJ2-7,-,15,CASSIRPGQPYEQYF,TGTGCCAGTAGTATACGCCCGGGACAGCCCTACGAGCAGTACTTC
TRBV19,TRBD1,TRBJ1-5,-,15,CASSGTDYSNQPQHF,TGTGCCAGTAGTGGGACAGATTATAGCAATCAGCCCCAGCATTTT
TRBV27,-,TRBJ1-5,once,14,CASSLHRRGQPQHF,TGTGCCAGCAGTTTACACAGGAGGGGTCAGCCCCAGCATTTT
TRBV27,-,TRBJ2-3,-,13,CASSLEGTDTQYF,TGTGCCAGCAGTCTGGAGGGCACAGATACGCAGTATTTT
TRBV19,-,TRBJ1-2,-,16,CASKSRRADDSYGYTF,TGTGCCAGTAAATCCCGGCGGGCCGACGATTCTTATGGCTACACCTTC
TRBV4-1,-,TRBJ1-5,-,18,CASSQVRGTATRNQPQHF,TGCGCCAGCAGCCAAGTTCGGGGAACAGCAACTCGAAATCAGCCCCAGCATTTT
TRBV27,TRBD1,TRBJ1-5,-,15,CASNELGTGNQPQHF,TGTGCCAGCAATGAGCTCGGGACAGGGAATCAGCCCCAGCATTTT
TRBV6-6,-,TRBJ2-7,few,11,CATRASYEQYF,TGTGCCACCAGGGCTTCCTACGAGCAGTACTTC
TRBV15,-,TRBJ1-3,-,16,CATSRDRGGNGNTIYF,TGTGCCACCAGCAGAGATCGGGGAGGGAACGGAAACACCATATATTTT
TRBV7-9,TRBD2,TRBJ2-7,-,13,CATMTSGVYEQYF,TGTGCCACCATGACTAGCGGGGTTTACGAGCAGTACTTC
TRBV27,TRBD1,TRBJ2-7,few,13,CASSFATGSEQYF,TGTGCCAGCAGTTTCGCGACAGGGAGCGAGCAGTACTTC
TRBV7-9,TRBD1,TRBJ1-1,-,15,CASSSQGAGSTEAFF,TGTGCCAGCAGTTCACAGGGGGCGGGGAGCACTGAAGCTTTCTTT